The clone carrying this TCR beta chain counts as medium-sized by frequency. Antigen: not known. These data are taken from a study of T cell clusters in autoimmune cytopenias. TRB rearrangements were amplified by touch-down multiplex PCR with mixed TRB-A/B primers. TCRdb re-called the multiplex PCR reads; one entry per CDR3 protein, DNA not given. The sample data list about 3,900 distinct CDR3 sequences. Each sample's input was approximately 270 ng genomic DNA, 38,000 or so genome equivalents. The CDR3 runs 15 residues. The V gene's germline CDR1 is SGHNT and CDR2 YYREEE (reference sequence). Study-wide results and caveats: Physiological T cell clusters of healthy donors were apparently absent in primary autoimmune cytopenia patients.

The sequenced sample was peripheral blood. The chain links TRBV5-4 to TRBJ2-2; no DNA is available, so the TRBD1 call from TCRdb remains unchecked. The receptor comes from a human donor with an autoimmune cytopenia or autoimmune hepatitis (not recorded which). The CDR3 protein is CASSFDRVGTGELFF.